The clone carrying this T cell receptor beta chain was seen more than once but under ten times. Vbeta (60) and Jbeta (13) primers were used in the PCR. Produced via immunoSEQ multiplex PCR; TCRdb's table is partial and in-frame only. The sample includes some 130,000 clones, approximately 82% of them seen just once. This sample is drawn from a study of cytomegalovirus exposure and HLA in healthy donors. V lost 0 bases to trimming and J lost 6 bases; unmatched junction nucleotides: 11. The CDR3 sequence is 16 residues long. Per germline, CDR1 SGHDT and CDR2 YYEEEE. This receptor was identified in a female donor in good health and CMV-seronegative. Sequencing was carried out using PBMCs. The J gene is TRBJ2-7, the V gene TRBV5-6; 8 nucleotides align to TRBD1. The CDR3 loop reads CASSLGQGFLSGEQYF. CDR3 sequence (DNA): TGTGCCAGCAGCTTGGGACAGGGGTTTCTTTCGGGCGAGCAGTACTTC.